The 14 T cell receptor beta chains below all came from one sample that was sequenced in a study of blood T cell repertoires in COVID-19. The method was immunoSEQ multiplex PCR; TCRdb's version includes in-frame clones alone and lacks a portion of them. Among around 30,000 clones listed, roughly three quarters were seen once. Sequenced material: peripheral blood. These receptors originate from a woman aged 65 to 85 with acute or convalescent COVID-19.

The V call is TRBV14, the J call TRBJ1-1; D perhaps matches TRBD1 (6 bases). The germline CDR1 and CDR2 sequences are SGHDN and FVKESK. V dropped 4 bases and J dropped 1 base, with 10 bases sitting between them. This CDR3 contains 14 residues. CDR3 coding DNA: TGTGCCAGCAGCCTGACAGGACCGAACACTGAAGCTTTCTTT. Translation gives CASSLTGPNTEAFF.

The CDR3 sequence is CATSDQLTSSTDTQYF. Here the CDR3 DNA reads TGTGCCACCAGTGATCAACTGACTTCTAGCACAGATACGCAGTATTTT. The chain links TRBV24-1 to TRBJ2-3, with D uncertain. Germline loops: CDR1 KGHDR, CDR2 SFDVKD. This CDR3 spans 16 amino acids. V was cut by 3 bases and J by 0 bases, with 12 bases left in between.

The chain recombines TRBV7-3 with TRBJ2-5, with 7 bases aligning to TRBD1. The CDR3 runs 15 residues. Germline V gives CDR1 SGHTA, CDR2 FQGTGA. J was trimmed by 2 bases and V by 3 bases; bases with no gene match: 6. CDR3 amino acids: CASSFYRDRQETQYF. The CDR3 DNA sequence: TGTGCCAGCAGCTTCTATCGGGACAGACAAGAGACCCAGTACTTC.

This clone was seen just once. This sequence joins TRBV6-2 or TRBV6-3 and TRBJ2-5, with 12 nucleotides matching TRBD2. V lost 0 bases, J lost 5 bases, and 7 bases stayed unmatched. This CDR3 has 17 amino acids. Germline CDR1 reads MNHEY; CDR2 reads SVGEGT. This CDR3 is CASSYSRTSGESETQYF. The CDR3 DNA reads TGTGCCAGCAGTTACTCGAGGACTAGCGGGGAGTCGGAGACCCAGTACTTC.

This rearrangement joins TRBV7-2 to TRBJ1-6, with TRBD1 matching over 12 bases. Per germline, CDR1 SGHTA and CDR2 FQGNSA. V was clipped by 2 bases and J by 10 bases; unmatched bases: 6. There are 16 residues in the CDR3. The CDR3 reads CASSLWGTGGESPLHF. The DNA of the CDR3 is TGTGCCAGCAGCTTATGGGGGACAGGGGGCGAGTCACCCCTCCACTTT. Full variable domain (outside the CDR3, taken from reference TRBV7-2 and TRBJ1-6): GAGVSQSPSNKVTEKGKDVELRCDPISGHTALYWYRQSLGQGLEFLIYFQGNSAPDKSGLPSDRFSAERTGGSVSTLTIQRTQQEDSAVYLCASSLWGTGGESPLHFGNGTRLTVT.

This clone has more than one count but fewer than ten. The chain couples TRBV19 to TRBJ2-4, with D tentatively TRBD1 (6 bases). V lost 0 bases and J 3 bases, leaving 12 bases between the germline ends. This CDR3 comprises 16 residues. The V gene's germline CDR1 is LNHDA and CDR2 SQIVND (reference sequence). The CDR3 sequence is CASSIDRGGIKNIQYF. CDR3 DNA sequence: TGTGCCAGTAGTATAGATCGTGGGGGCATCAAAAACATTCAGTACTTC.

The V and J genes are TRBV2 and TRBJ2-7; perhaps TRBD2 as D (5 bases). This CDR3 contains 14 residues. V lost 5 bases and J 5 bases, leaving 16 bases between the germline ends. Germline CDR1 and CDR2: SNHLY and FYNNEI. CDR3 bases: TGTGCCAGCAGTAAGGGAGCCGGGCGAAACGAGCAGTACTTC. Amino acid sequence: CASSKGAGRNEQYF.

The chain has TRBV27 and TRBJ2-1; 8 positions agree with TRBD2. Losses at the gene ends were 5 bases for V and 0 bases for J; bases not matched to a gene: 9. The length of the CDR3 is 17 residues. Germline assignment: CDR1 MNHEY and CDR2 SMNVEV (reference sequence). CDR3 DNA sequence: TGTGCCAGCAGTACGGGGGGGAGCGGGAGCTCCTACAATGAGCAGTTCTTC. Translating gives CASSTGGSGSSYNEQFF.

This clone was found many times. The CDR3 DNA reads as TGCGCCAGCAGCCCAACAGGGGCCAACAATCAGCCCCAGCATTTT. This encodes CASSPTGANNQPQHF. The chain employs TRBV5-1 and TRBJ1-5; 7 bases match TRBD1. The CDR3 extends over 15 amino acids. V shed 4 bases and J 3 bases; nucleotides not matched to a gene: 7. Germline V gene sequence: CDR1 SGHRS, CDR2 YFSETQ.

V and J are TRBV6-5 and TRBJ1-2; D not certain. V lost 6 bases to trimming and J lost 1 base, with 9 bases between them. The CDR3 extends over 13 amino acids. Per the germline V gene, CDR1 is MNHEY and CDR2 is SVGAGI. The chain's CDR3 is CASSLTVNYGYTF. The DNA for the CDR3 is TGTGCCAGCAGCCTAACAGTTAACTATGGCTACACCTTC.

This chain uses TRBV6-2 or TRBV6-3 with TRBJ1-1; TRBD1 agrees at 7 bases. This CDR3 region has 15 residues. Trimming took 0 bases from V and 1 from J; bases not matched to a gene: 2. CDR1 and CDR2 from the germline V gene are MNHEY and SVGEGT. CDR3 in DNA: TGTGCCAGCAGTTACTCGGACAGGAGGAACACTGAAGCTTTCTTT. Translated, it gives CASSYSDRRNTEAFF.

The chain carries TRBV6-1 and TRBJ2-1, with TRBD2 identical over 9 bases. The CDR3 runs 12 residues. The junction had 4 bases not matched to a gene; V was cut back by 1 base and J by 15 bases. CDR1 is MNHNS, CDR2 SASEGT, per germline. The CDR3 loop is CASSEGLAGRFF. As DNA, the CDR3 is TGTGCCAGCAGTGAAGGGCTAGCGGGACGGTTCTTC.

The chain joins TRBV11-3 to TRBJ2-5; D may be TRBD2 (7 bases). Germline loops: CDR1 SGHNT, CDR2 YENEEA. Between the trimmed V and J ends, which lost 5 bases and 10 bases, there was a span of 23 bases. This CDR3 contains 15 residues. The CDR3 region has the DNA TGTGCCAGCAGCCCGGGGGGCGCCCTGATCGGGGACCAGTACTTC. Encoded protein: CASSPGGALIGDQYF. Filled out from reference TRBV11-3 and TRBJ2-5, the complete variable domain reads EAGVVQSPRYKIIEKKQPVAFWCNPISGHNTLYWYLQNLGQGPELLIRYENEEAVDDSQLPKDRFSAERLKGVDSTLKIQPAELGDSAVYLCASSPGGALIGDQYFGPGTRLLVL.

The chain joins TRBV24-1 to TRBJ2-5; 10 nucleotides line up with TRBD1. Germline CDR1 KGHDR, CDR2 SFDVKD. The V gene end was trimmed by 4 bases and the J gene end by 6 bases; junction bases not matched to a gene: 10. The CDR3 is 16 amino acids. CDR3: CATSDPLTGGAKTQYF. The CDR3 coding sequence is TGTGCCACCAGTGACCCGCTGACAGGGGGCGCAAAGACCCAGTACTTC.